This note documents a single TCR beta chain sequence. The antigen remains undetermined. The length of the CDR3 is 14 residues. Germline V CDR1 and CDR2: SGHVS, FQNEAQ. The V segment lost 2 bases and the J segment 5 bases; nucleotides outside the gene matches: 4. These data originate in a study of T cells after yellow fever vaccination. Study-wide results and caveats: Abundant clonotypes from the bulk population could have been carried over as contaminants into FACS-sorted repertoires.

They built TCR cDNA with 5'RACE template switching, a step that put in a universal primer site and UMIs. TCRdb passed the 5' RACE reads through MiXCR, listing each CDR3 protein once. The data show a few hundred thousand distinct CDR3 sequences, with approximately 8% seen just once and approximately 16% held by the top ten. The sample was PBMCs, taken about 49 days after the first yellow fever vaccination. V usage is TRBV7-8 and J usage is TRBJ2-3, with TRBD1 matching 7 bases. This clonotype originated in a man younger than 30 who received the YFV17D yellow fever vaccine. The CDR3 coding sequence is TGTGCCAGCAGCTTACAGGGGGATGGAGATACGCAGTATTTT. Encoded protein: CASSLQGDGDTQYF.